These 17 T cell receptor beta chains were sequenced from one sample in a study of blood T cells in healthy people across ages. The use of a sample-barcoded 5' primer and a J-beta primer mix characterized a second PCR of roughly 6 to 11 cycles. TCRdb fed the 5' RACE reads into MiXCR, producing one record per CDR3 protein. The sample records roughly 800,000 distinct CDR3 sequences, around 34% being singletons. Specimen: blood. The receptors were gathered from a man younger than 35 in good health.

This clonotype was seen more than once but under ten times. The CDR3 DNA sequence: TGTGCCAGCAAAATACAGGGGGCTGGGGCCAACGTCCTGACTTTC. This encodes CASKIQGAGANVLTF. The V gene is TRBV27, the J gene TRBJ2-6, with TRBD1 matching over 8 bases. The trim removed 7 bases at V and 2 bases at J, leaving 4 bases unmatched. This CDR3 has 15 amino acids. CDR1 MNHEY and CDR2 SMNVEV come from the germline V gene (reference sequence).

The chain links TRBV7-9 to TRBJ1-1; D not certain. CDR1 is SEHNR, CDR2 FQNEAQ, per germline (reference sequence). The V end lost 2 bases, the J end lost 10 bases, and 11 bases lay between the germline ends. This CDR3 has 12 amino acids. The CDR3 DNA reads TGTGCCAGCAGCTTAAGAAGTGGCTCAGCTTTCTTT. Protein sequence: CASSLRSGSAFF.

This sequence joins TRBV12-3 or TRBV12-4 and TRBJ2-5; 7 nucleotides line up with TRBD2. The length of the CDR3 is 14 residues. Trimming cost V 3 bases and J 7 bases; bases outside gene matches: 8. The CDR3 bases are TGTGCCAGCAGTTTCGCGGGAGAGGGCGGGACCCAGTACTTC. Translation gives CASSFAGEGGTQYF.

There are a few counts of this clonotype. This chain links TRBV6-5 with TRBJ2-7; 9 nucleotides agree with TRBD1. The V and J ends lost 6 bases and 0 bases, in that order; junction bases with no gene match: 9. The germline CDR1 and CDR2 sequences are MNHEY and SVGAGI. The CDR3 contains 16 residues. Here the CDR3 reads CASSSRDREDSYEQYF. The CDR3 coding sequence is TGTGCCAGCAGCTCGAGGGACAGGGAGGACTCCTACGAGCAGTACTTC.

The chain links TRBV5-1 to TRBJ2-3, with 8 positions matching TRBD1. With 6 bases clipped from V and 2 bases from J, the junction kept 5 bases outside the gene matches. The CDR3 is made up of 14 amino acids. Per the germline V gene, CDR1 is SGHRS and CDR2 is YFSETQ. In DNA, the CDR3 is TGCGCCAGCAATCGACAGGGGATCACAGATACGCAGTATTTT. It specifies CASNRQGITDTQYF.

This clonotype was counted between two and nine times. The CDR3 protein is CSARAGTGELFF. The CDR3 DNA is TGCAGTGCTAGAGCGGGTACCGGGGAGCTGTTTTTT. The chain uses TRBV20-1 and TRBJ2-2; D unclear. The CDR3 spans 12 residues. Between the trimmed V and J ends, which lost 1 base and 5 bases, there was a span of 5 bases. Germline-derived CDR1 and CDR2 are DFQATT and SNEGSKA (reference sequence).

This clonotype was recorded once. V and J are TRBV14 and TRBJ2-1, with D maybe TRBD2 (5 bases). There are 16 residues in the CDR3. Germline V lookup: CDR1 SGHDN, CDR2 FVKESK. The V end lost 0 bases, the J end lost 3 bases, and 12 bases lay between the germline ends. This CDR3 is CASSQDARESYNEQFF. CDR3 DNA: TGTGCCAGCAGCCAAGATGCAAGGGAGAGCTACAATGAGCAGTTCTTC.

V is TRBV10-3 and J is TRBJ1-1; D possibly corresponds to TRBD1 (5 bases). V lost 0 bases, J lost 1 base, and 6 bases lay in between. This CDR3 contains 14 residues. Germline CDR1 is ENHRY and CDR2 is SYGVKD. CDR3 coding DNA: TGTGCCATCAGTGAGTCGAGGGGGAACACTGAAGCTTTCTTT. Translation: CAISESRGNTEAFF.

This clonotype was picked up many times. This chain's CDR3 is CAWSGVGASYEQYF. DNA for the CDR3: TGTGCCTGGAGTGGTGTAGGGGCGTCCTACGAGCAGTACTTC. This chain connects TRBV30 to TRBJ2-7; possibly TRBD1 for D (5 bases). Per the germline V gene, CDR1 is GTSNPN and CDR2 is SVGIG (reference sequence). This CDR3 has 14 residues. Trimming cost V 1 base and J 1 base, with 11 bases left between them.

The chain couples TRBV5-1 to TRBJ2-1; D is perhaps TRBD1 (5 bases). There are 14 residues in the CDR3. Germline CDR1 and CDR2: SGHRS and YFSETQ. Trimming left V 2 bases short and J 9 bases short, with 15 bases between. DNA for the CDR3: TGCGCCAGCAGCTTATCAGGGTTCAATCGTGAGCAGTTCTTC. Protein sequence: CASSLSGFNREQFF.

This clonotype was recorded many times. This chain connects TRBV24-1 to TRBJ2-1; TRBD2 matches at 7 bases. The germline CDR1 and CDR2 sequences are KGHDR and SFDVKD. With V trimmed by 6 bases and J by 2 bases, 9 bases remained unmatched. The CDR3 totals 16 residues. CDR3 DNA sequence: TGTGCCACCAGTCAATCGCGGGGGACCCCCTACAATGAGCAGTTCTTC. Amino acids: CATSQSRGTPYNEQFF.

Regarding this clonotype: This may be a read error, as it is one base from a much larger clone. The J gene is TRBJ1-2, the V gene TRBV5-6; 8 nucleotides line up with TRBD1. V lost 3 bases and J lost 3; bases outside the gene matches: 10. CDR3 length: 16 residues. Per the germline V gene, CDR1 is SGHDT and CDR2 is YYEEEE. The DNA for the CDR3 is TGTGCCAGCAGCTCGTATCGGGACAGGCAGGACTATGGCTACACCTTC. It specifies CASSSYRDRQDYGYTF.

This clonotype was picked up one time. A junction end diverges from the germline sequence, so it may reflect a read error. The genes are TRBV12-3 or TRBV12-4 and TRBJ1-3; weak D call: TRBD1 (5 bases). The CDR3 is 15 residues long. The DNA of the CDR3 is TGTGCCGGCAGTTTAGGTTCTGGGACTACGGTTGCCATATATTTT. Translated, it gives CAGSLGSGTTVAIYF.

This chain links TRBV7-2 with TRBJ2-1; D remains unclear. The last part of the DNA fits TRBJ2-7 better; the J call may be wrong. Germline CDR1 reads SGHTA; CDR2 reads FQGNSA. The CDR3 has 15 residues. The CDR3: CASSLAARPYNEQYF. CDR3 bases: TGTGCCAGCAGCTTAGCGGCGCGGCCTTACAATGAGCAGTACTTC.

This clonotype was picked up many times. V gene TRBV7-3 combines with J gene TRBJ2-3; D might be TRBD2 (6 bases). The germline V gene has CDR1 SGHTA and CDR2 FQGTGA. The CDR3 runs 14 residues. With 1 base removed from V and 3 bases from J, the gap between germline ends came to 8 bases. The CDR3 bases are TGTGCCAGCAGCTTAAATGCGGGGACAGATACGCAGTATTTT. Protein product: CASSLNAGTDTQYF.

This clonotype was counted between two and nine times. The V and J genes are TRBV21-1 and TRBJ2-5; the DNA was not used to check the table's D call, TRBD1. TRBV21-1 is annotated as a pseudogene. This CDR3 spans 16 amino acids. The CDR3 spells CASSKAGGFDQETQYF. CDR3 nucleotide sequence: TGTGCCAGCAGCAAAGCCGGGGGGTTCGACCAAGAGACCCAGTACTTC.

The chain couples TRBV19 to TRBJ1-1, with D possibly being TRBD1 (6 bases). Trimming left V 7 bases short and J 2 bases short, with 11 bases between. This CDR3 comprises 13 residues. The germline gives CDR1 LNHDA, CDR2 SQIVND (reference sequence). CDR3 sequence: CASNAGVNTEAFF. The CDR3 DNA reads as TGTGCCAGTAATGCAGGGGTCAACACTGAAGCTTTCTTT.